This TCR beta chain was sequenced during a study of T cell repertoires in cytomegalovirus infection. At the level of the study: Peptides in the study included HLA-C-restricted and HLA-B-restricted CMV epitopes.

TCRdb re-called the reads through MiXCR, storing one row per CDR3 protein. The sample comprises 80,000 or so distinct CDR3 sequences, approximately 40% of which are singletons, and 85% to 95% rests with the top ten. Notes on the study in general: Carriers of CMV and the relevant HLA type were discriminated by public TCR beta frequency.

The CDR3 length is 17 residues. Trimming took 1 base from V and 1 from J, leaving 16 bases between them. Germline loops: CDR1 SGHTA, CDR2 FQGNSA. Remarks on this clonotype: Its antigen is still unknown.

The V call is TRBV7-2, the J call TRBJ2-5; D is possibly TRBD1 or TRBD2 (5 bases each). Sequenced material: CD8+ T cells from cultured PBMCs, taken from culture after CMV antigen stimulation. The origin of this receptor is a human donor in good health (CMV status not recorded). Some clones in this sample may be carry-over from other donors' samples. For the CDR3, the DNA is TGTGCCAGCAGCTTAGATGGGGGACGGGGCTTCCAAGAGACCCAGTACTTC. Its translation: CASSLDGGRGFQETQYF.